Listed below are T cell receptor beta chains from one sample, sequenced in a study of blood T cells in healthy people across ages. MiXCR, run by TCRdb on the 5' RACE reads, gives a single entry per CDR3 protein. The sample holds about 1.4 million distinct CDR3 sequences, around 59% seen once. Sample: blood. These receptors were taken from a man younger than 35 in good health. The CDR3 runs from the conserved cysteine through the conserved F or W. A D gene is named only where the DNA matches it firmly. Only some rows state a clone size, as once, few, many or a class for expanded clones.

v_gene,d_gene,j_gene,abundance,CDR3nt,CDR3aa
TRBV4-1,-,TRBJ2-7,-,TGCGCCAGCAGCCAAGATCTCCCCCCGAACGAGCAGTACTTC,CASSQDLPPNEQYF
TRBV20-1,TRBD2,TRBJ2-1,-,TGCAGTGCTAGTGAACCGGGACTAGGGGCCTACAATGAGCAGTTCTTC,CSASEPGLGAYNEQFF
TRBV4-1,TRBD2,TRBJ2-1,-,TGCGCCAGCAGCCAATCCACGACTAGCCAGATTTACAATGAGCAGTTCTTC,CASSQSTTSQIYNEQFF
TRBV20-1,TRBD2,TRBJ2-7,-,TGCAGTGCTACAAGCGGGACCACCTACGAGCAGTACTTC,CSATSGTTYEQYF
TRBV20-1,-,TRBJ1-1,-,TGCAGTGCCATACCGACAGCCATGAACACTGAAGCTTTCTTT,CSAIPTAMNTEAFF
TRBV12-3/TRBV12-4,-,TRBJ2-5,-,TGTGCCAGCAGTTTAGCGAGAGTGGGCCAGTACTTC,CASSLARVGQYF
TRBV5-1,-,TRBJ2-7,-,TGCGCCAGCAGCTTGGCCGACCGCCTCTACGAGCAGTACTTC,CASSLADRLYEQYF
TRBV29-1,-,TRBJ1-1,once,TGCAGCGTTGATTTAGGGGGTTTCACTGAAGCTTTCTTT,CSVDLGGFTEAFF
TRBV7-2,TRBD2,TRBJ2-3,-,TGTGCCGGAGCACTAGGGACTAGCGGGGTGGCGGTCCTCGATACGCAGTATTTT,CAGALGTSGVAVLDTQYF
TRBV7-7,-,TRBJ2-1,-,TGTGCCAGCAGCCCCAAACATGGGCTCCCCAATGAGCAGTTCTTC,CASSPKHGLPNEQFF
TRBV6-6,-,TRBJ1-2,once,TGTGCCAGCAGCTACTCGGTGGGGGATAACTATGGCTACACCTTC,CASSYSVGDNYGYTF
TRBV12-3/TRBV12-4,-,TRBJ1-2,-,TGTGCCAGCACCGAGGGATCTCGTTTGGAACCCTATGGCTACACCTTC,CASTEGSRLEPYGYTF
TRBV21-1,-,TRBJ2-7,few,TGTGCCTCGCTGGGGGAGGGCGCCTACGAGCAGTACTTC,CASLGEGAYEQYF
TRBV13,-,TRBJ2-1,-,TGTGCCAGCAGTCCCCTCGGAGGCAGGAGATCCTACAATGAGCAGTTCTTC,CASSPLGGRRSYNEQFF
TRBV29-1,-,TRBJ1-5,few,TGCAGCGTCGCAGACAGTGGCAATCAGCCCCAGCATTTT,CSVADSGNQPQHF
TRBV6-5,-,TRBJ2-5,few,TGTGCCAGCAGTTCCGTAGGGTTAGAGACCCAGTACTTC,CASSSVGLETQYF
TRBV4-1,-,TRBJ2-3,once,TGCGCCAGCAGCCGCAGATTCGCACCAGATACGCAGTATTTT,CASSRRFAPDTQYF
TRBV6-2/TRBV6-3,TRBD1,TRBJ1-5,-,TGTGCCAGCAGAACGGGACAGAGTTTTGAACAGCCCCAGCATTTT,CASRTGQSFEQPQHF
TRBV2,-,TRBJ2-5,few,TGTGCCAGCAGTAAACCGGGGCGAGAGACCCAGTACTTC,CASSKPGRETQYF
TRBV29-1,TRBD2,TRBJ2-1,once,TGCAGCGTTGAAGGCGCGCCTAGCGGACACTACAATGAGCAGTTCTTC,CSVEGAPSGHYNEQFF
TRBV12-3/TRBV12-4,-,TRBJ1-1,-,TGTGCCAGCAGTCTAAGAGGGCCCATGCGAGCCACTGAAGCTTTCTTT,CASSLRGPMRATEAFF
TRBV7-9,TRBD2,TRBJ2-7,-,TGTGCCAGCAGCCCGGGACTAGCGGGGGAGATCTCCTACGAGCAGTACTTC,CASSPGLAGEISYEQYF
TRBV7-9,-,TRBJ1-4,-,TGTGCCAGCAGCTTCGTCGACTTGAGAAATGAAAAACTGTTTTTT,CASSFVDLRNEKLFF
TRBV7-2,TRBD2,TRBJ2-7,-,TGTGCCAGCAGCTTCTGGCCTTTTGGCGGGAGTGGCTACGAGCAGTACTTC,CASSFWPFGGSGYEQYF
TRBV10-3,TRBD2,TRBJ2-1,few,TGTGCCATCAATAGCGGGGGTCATGAGCAGTTCTTC,CAINSGGHEQFF
TRBV7-2,-,TRBJ2-4,-,TGTGCCAGCAGCTTAAATCCTAGCTGGGTAGGCATTCAGTACTTC,CASSLNPSWVGIQYF
TRBV7-9,-,TRBJ2-3,-,TGTGCCAGCAGCTTATCTCCCCGGTCTAGCACAGATACGCAGTATTTT,CASSLSPRSSTDTQYF
TRBV30,-,TRBJ2-7,-,TGTGCCTGGAGTGGAGGTAGTGTTTCGGACTACGAGCAGTACTTC,CAWSGGSVSDYEQYF
TRBV5-6,-,TRBJ2-5,few,TGTGCCAGCAGCTGGATGGAGACTACCGGAGAGACCCAGTACTTC,CASSWMETTGETQYF
TRBV12-3/TRBV12-4,-,TRBJ1-5,-,TGTGCCAGCAGTTTTGTCGGTAGCCTCAATCAGCCCCGGCATTTT,CASSFVGSLNQPRHF
TRBV29-1,-,TRBJ1-2,-,TGCAGCGTTGGACGACCTTCAACAGGGAGCAACTATGGCTACACCTTC,CSVGRPSTGSNYGYTF
TRBV7-9,-,TRBJ1-2,few,TGTGCCAGCGGGGTAGGGAGCCTTTACTATGGCTACACCTTC,CASGVGSLYYGYTF
TRBV10-1,TRBD1,TRBJ2-1,-,TGCGCCAGCAGTGAGTCTTTAAGCGACCGGGACAGGGGGAATGAGCAGTTCTTC,CASSESLSDRDRGNEQFF
TRBV29-1,-,TRBJ2-5,-,TGCAGCGTCGAGGGGGGGTGGTCCTACAATGAGCAGTACTTC,CSVEGGWSYNEQYF
TRBV7-9,TRBD1,TRBJ1-1,-,TGTGCCAGCGGCTCTGAGATCGGGACAGGGTTAACTGAAGCTTTCTTT,CASGSEIGTGLTEAFF
TRBV30,-,TRBJ1-1,once,TGTGCCTGGAGGGGGGATCTGGGCACTGAAGCTTTCTTT,CAWRGDLGTEAFF
TRBV29-1,TRBD2,TRBJ2-1,-,TGCAGCGTTGTTAGGCTAGCGGGGGCCTACAATGAGCAGTTCTTC,CSVVRLAGAYNEQFF
TRBV28,-,TRBJ2-1,-,TGTGCCAGCGGATGGCCCCTCCAAGGTCATGGGCAGTTCTTC,CASGWPLQGHGQFF
TRBV20-1,TRBD2,TRBJ2-1,few,TGCAGTGCTAGTGGTCCGGGAGTGGGAGGGAATGAGCAGTTCTTC,CSASGPGVGGNEQFF
TRBV10-3,TRBD1,TRBJ1-4,-,TGTGCCACTAAAGGACAGGGAAACTCAGCGGCTAATGAAAAACTGTTTTTT,CATKGQGNSAANEKLFF
TRBV7-9,-,TRBJ2-5,-,TGTGCCAGCAGCTTAGCGGTGCCAGAAGAGACCCAGTACTTC,CASSLAVPEETQYF
TRBV20-1,-,TRBJ1-5,-,TGCAGTGCTTTGAGGGACTCAAGTCAGCCCCAGCATTTT,CSALRDSSQPQHF
TRBV7-8,TRBD2,TRBJ2-7,-,TGTGCCAGCAGCAACTGGGGACTAGCGAACGTCGGCTACGAGCAGTACTTC,CASSNWGLANVGYEQYF
TRBV3-1,-,TRBJ2-1,-,TGTGCCAGCAGCCAGGAAGGGACGAGCAATGAGCAGTTCTTC,CASSQEGTSNEQFF
TRBV10-3,-,TRBJ2-7,-,TGTGCCATCAGTGAGAACGAATTGATAGGGTCCTCCGAGCAGTACTTC,CAISENELIGSSEQYF
TRBV7-9,-,TRBJ2-1,-,TGTGCCAGCAGCCCCGGAGCTAACAATGAGCAGTTCTTC,CASSPGANNEQFF
TRBV28,-,TRBJ1-2,-,TGTGCCAGCAGCCAGCCAGTAAACTATGGCTACACCTTC,CASSQPVNYGYTF
TRBV7-2,TRBD1,TRBJ1-5,-,TGTGCCAGCAGGACAGGGCTTTATCAGCCCCAGCATTTT,CASRTGLYQPQHF
TRBV6-5,-,TRBJ2-1,-,TGTGCCAGCACTCGAGGGACGTTCCACAATGAGCAGTTCTTC,CASTRGTFHNEQFF
TRBV18,-,TRBJ2-3,-,TGTGCCAGCTTGTATGTCGGATCAGATACGCAGTATTTT,CASLYVGSDTQYF
TRBV2,-,TRBJ2-6,-,TGTGCCACCCAGCGGAGCTCTGGGGCCAACGTCCTGACTTTC,CATQRSSGANVLTF
TRBV7-9,TRBD2,TRBJ2-4,once,TGTGCCAGCAGCAGGGGACTAGCGGGAGGGCCAGGAAACATTCAGTACTTC,CASSRGLAGGPGNIQYF
TRBV20-1,-,TRBJ2-4,-,TGCAGTGCGAAACCCCACCCCAGGTCTCAGGAAGAGCAGTACTTC,CSAKPHPRSQEEQYF
TRBV20-1,TRBD2,TRBJ2-5,-,TGCAGTGCTAGAGGACTAGCGGGGTACAATGAGCAGTACTTC,CSARGLAGYNEQYF
TRBV5-6,-,TRBJ1-1,-,TGTGCCAGCTACCCTCGCCGTGGGGTGGTGGGTATGAACACTGAAGCTTTCTTT,CASYPRRGVVGMNTEAFF
TRBV12-3/TRBV12-4,-,TRBJ2-5,-,TGTGCCAGCAGTCTTCCCAGGATTCCAGAGACCCAGTACTTC,CASSLPRIPETQYF
TRBV20-1,-,TRBJ2-1,few,TGCAGTGCGAACCGTCCAGATTACAATGAGCAGTTCTTC,CSANRPDYNEQFF